The 16 T cell receptor beta chains in this list originate from one sample, sequenced in a study of post-analysis software for immune sequencing data. Notes on the study in general: With TRBV5-6, TRBV5-1 and TRBV20-1 included, several TRBV segments were more frequent in patients than in controls.

The antigens these receptors bind are not known. Prepared libraries of TCR beta cDNA carried unique molecular identifiers. TCRdb re-called the PCR reads through MiXCR, storing one row per CDR3 protein. Among roughly 400,000 distinct CDR3 sequences listed, about 39% were seen once. The sequenced material came from blood. The receptors stem from a girl aged 2-10 years with multiple sclerosis.

This clonotype showed up just a few times. The genes are TRBV2 and TRBJ2-1; D is ambiguous. The length of the CDR3 is 11 residues. CDR1 and CDR2 (germline): SNHLY, FYNNEI. Deletions cut 7 bases from V and 6 bases from J, with 7 bases between. The CDR3 sequence is CASKTRNEQFF. CDR3 DNA: TGTGCCAGCAAGACCCGCAATGAGCAGTTCTTC.

This clonotype has a handful of counts. The chain joins TRBV5-5 to TRBJ2-6; maybe TRBD1 (5 bases). The germline V gene has CDR1 SGHKS and CDR2 YYEKEE (reference sequence). V shed 0 bases and J shed 0 bases, with 10 bases lying between them. CDR3 size: 17 residues. The CDR3 is CASSLAQGASGANVLTF. The CDR3 coding sequence is TGTGCCAGCAGCTTGGCCCAGGGCGCCTCTGGGGCCAACGTCCTGACTTTC.

The chain joins TRBV10-3 to TRBJ2-2; D gene uncertain. Trimming stripped 4 bases from V and 0 bases from J, with 12 bases between. CDR1 and CDR2 from the germline V gene are ENHRY and SYGVKD. The CDR3 consists of 16 residues. The CDR3 loop reads CAISGPVSSNTGELFF. The CDR3 nucleotides read TGTGCCATCAGTGGTCCTGTCAGCTCGAACACCGGGGAGCTGTTTTTT.

This clonotype was observed a single time. The chain recombines TRBV12-3 or TRBV12-4 with TRBJ1-1; no clear D. V was trimmed by 6 bases and J by 3 bases, leaving 11 bases between them. The CDR3 is 13 residues long. The DNA for the CDR3 is TGTGCCAGCAGGTTACAGTCACACACTGAAGCTTTCTTT. Its translation is CASRLQSHTEAFF.

J is TRBJ1-1 and V is TRBV6-5; no definite D call. Germline V gene lookup returns CDR1 MNHEY and CDR2 SVGAGI. The CDR3 runs to 12 residues. V gave up 8 bases and J gave up 1 base, with 8 bases separating them. CDR3 in amino acids: CASGRPNTEAFF. CDR3 nucleotide sequence: TGTGCCAGCGGCAGACCGAACACTGAAGCTTTCTTT.

This chain connects TRBV6-1 to TRBJ2-6; D uncertain. Trimming took off 2 bases at V and 0 bases at J, with 17 bases between the two ends. Germline CDR1 MNHNS, CDR2 SASEGT. The CDR3 spans 19 residues. The CDR3 DNA sequence: TGTGCCAGCAGTGAATGGGTATTGGCCAGCTCCTCTGGGGCCAACGTCCTGACTTTC. Translated, it gives CASSEWVLASSSGANVLTF.

This clonotype was recorded a few times. This chain links TRBV7-2 with TRBJ2-7; D remains ambiguous. Trimming took off 6 bases at V and 0 bases at J, with 12 bases between the two ends. The CDR3 runs to 14 residues. Germline CDR1 is SGHTA and CDR2 is FQGNSA. The CDR3 here is CASRVAADSYEQYF. The CDR3 coding sequence is TGTGCCAGCAGAGTAGCAGCAGACTCCTACGAGCAGTACTTC.

Details on this clonotype: A single base separates this from a much larger clone, so it may be a read error. The chain joins TRBV28 to TRBJ2-3, with D unresolved. Germline V gene lookup returns CDR1 MDHEN and CDR2 SYDVKM. CDR3 length: 13 amino acids. The chain's CDR3 is CANSVASTDTQYF. The CDR3 nucleotides read TGTGCCAACAGTGTCGCTAGCACAGATACGCAGTATTTT.

The chain uses TRBV28 and TRBJ2-4, with 8 bases lining up with TRBD1. The J call may be incorrect, as the DNA end agrees better with TRBJ2-5. The CDR3 extends over 13 amino acids. Germline V CDR1 and CDR2: MDHEN, SYDVKM. The CDR3 here is CASGMTGVETQYF. CDR3 DNA: TGTGCCAGCGGGATGACAGGGGTGGAGACCCAGTACTTC.

The count of this clonotype is one. This CDR3 reads CASSRQGGSNGYTF. The CDR3 DNA reads as TGTGCCAGCAGCAGACAGGGCGGTTCAAATGGCTACACCTTC. V gene TRBV6-5 combines with J gene TRBJ1-2; TRBD1 agrees at 7 bases. CDR1 MNHEY and CDR2 SVGAGI come from the germline V gene. The ends lost 6 bases at V and 6 bases at J; junction bases unmatched: 10. The CDR3 loop spans 14 amino acids.

This clonotype has a handful of counts. This chain links TRBV27 with TRBJ2-1; TRBD2 aligns across 8 bases. With 3 bases clipped from V and 15 bases from J, the junction kept 10 bases outside the gene matches. The CDR3 contains 13 residues. Germline V CDR1 and CDR2: MNHEY, SMNVEV (reference sequence). DNA for the CDR3: TGTGCCAGCAGTTTTTCGACTAGCGCCACTGGGTTCTTC. Amino acids: CASSFSTSATGFF.

A few counts support this clonotype. The chain is built from TRBV5-1 and TRBJ2-3; no clear D. CDR3 size: 15 residues. Trimming pared 0 bases from V and 2 bases from J, leaving 10 bases between. The germline CDR1 and CDR2 sequences are SGHRS and YFSETQ. The CDR3 DNA follows: TGCGCCAGCAGCTTGGTCGGCAGATCCACAGATACGCAGTATTTT. Its protein product is CASSLVGRSTDTQYF.

This clonotype has a handful of counts. This chain joins TRBV12-3 or TRBV12-4 and TRBJ2-7, with a possible D match to TRBD1 (6 bases). This CDR3 contains 16 residues. V lost 5 bases to trimming and J lost 0 bases, with 17 bases between them. The CDR3 coding sequence is TGTGCCAGCAGTGGATACGGGACATCCGACTCCTACGAGCAGTACTTC. It specifies CASSGYGTSDSYEQYF.

This chain uses TRBV6-2 or TRBV6-3 with TRBJ1-5; 9 bases line up with TRBD1. CDR3 length: 17 amino acids. V lost 0 bases and J lost 6; bases outside the gene matches: 9. Looked up from germline, CDR1 is MNHEY and CDR2 is SVGEGT. CDR3 coding DNA: TGTGCCAGCAGTTACTCCGGGACAGGGTTCGTCGGTCAGCCCCAGCATTTT. Its translation is CASSYSGTGFVGQPQHF.

In this sample, this clonotype turned up once. The rearrangement joins TRBV10-3 to TRBJ2-7; possibly TRBD1 for D (6 bases). CDR1 and CDR2 from the germline V gene are ENHRY and SYGVKD. This CDR3 comprises 17 residues. V lost 3 bases and J lost 1, with 19 bases in between. CDR3 in amino acids: CAISEPGAPSGSYEQYF. The DNA for the CDR3 is TGTGCCATCAGTGAACCAGGGGCCCCATCCGGGTCCTACGAGCAGTACTTC.

A few counts support this clonotype. The chain uses TRBV9 and TRBJ2-3; D possibly corresponds to TRBD1 (6 bases). V shed 5 bases and J shed 0 bases, with 13 bases lying between them. The CDR3 sequence is 15 residues long. Germline CDR1 reads SGDLS; CDR2 reads YYNGEE. The CDR3 loop reads CASSTGTKSTDTQYF. The CDR3 nucleotides read TGTGCCAGCAGTACCGGGACAAAGAGCACAGATACGCAGTATTTT.